The rows below give T cell receptor beta chains drawn from one sample of a study of monozygotic twins with inflammatory bowel disease. TCRdb re-called the 5' RACE reads and shows each CDR3 protein once, DNA omitted. Its clone listing holds approximately 390,000 distinct CDR3 sequences. Sequencing was carried out using blood. The source of these receptors is a human donor with ulcerative colitis or Crohn's disease, or a healthy co-twin of an affected twin (not recorded which). CDR3s include the opening cysteine and the closing phenylalanine or tryptophan.

>TRBV18|TRBJ1-5
CASSPSDRSRPQHF
>TRBV25-1|TRBJ2-1
CASPGLAGGGSYNEQFF
>TRBV20-1|TRBJ2-7
CSARDGHRGYEQYF
>TRBV9|TRBJ1-2
CASSPSTGTSYGYTF
>TRBV5-5|TRBJ2-1
CASSSRGGQYNEQFF
>TRBV4-2|TRBJ1-1
CASSQDRRANTEAFF
>TRBV11-2|TRBJ2-7
CASSPLGLAGGSAYEQYF
>TRBV5-1|TRBJ2-3
CASSLSVQSTDTQYF
>TRBV7-2|TRBJ2-2
CASSQQVPGELFF
>TRBV5-1|TRBJ2-1
CASSLGHLTYNEQFF
>TRBV7-2|TRBJ2-3
CASSPRLQGNLTDTQYF
>TRBV5-1|TRBJ2-3
CASGDSTDTQYF
>TRBV19|TRBJ2-1
CASRPGPEYNEQFF
>TRBV7-9|TRBJ1-2
CASSQPESLDF
>TRBV7-9|TRBJ2-3
CASSPGQGAHDTQYF
>TRBV13|TRBJ2-7
CASSSGGSPHEQYF
>TRBV5-1|TRBJ2-5
CASRGGRTPQETQYF
>TRBV30|TRBJ1-1
CAWSVDSTEAFF
>TRBV3-1|TRBJ2-2
CASSPLAEREGNNPGELFF
>TRBV14|TRBJ1-1
CASSLFAMNTEAFF
>TRBV6-1|TRBJ1-1
CASSHIGPSSGTEAFF
>TRBV12-3/TRBV12-4|TRBJ1-2
CASSLTTDLYGYTF
>TRBV5-1|TRBJ2-3
CASSGDSPGQDTQYF
>TRBV12-3/TRBV12-4|TRBJ1-6
CASSRGQGNSPLHF
>TRBV5-4|TRBJ2-7
CASSLSQLGEQYF
>TRBV12-3/TRBV12-4|TRBJ2-2
CASSFIAGAGELFF
>TRBV12-3/TRBV12-4|TRBJ2-7
CASSDPGQGVYEQYF
>TRBV28|TRBJ2-3
CASGLAGERDTQYF
>TRBV20-1|TRBJ2-4
CSARDPPPRQDIQYF
>TRBV5-4|TRBJ2-1
CASSLALGGGALGEQFF
>TRBV5-1|TRBJ2-1
CASGWGSGSGEQFF
>TRBV28|TRBJ2-1
CASRTTWNEQFF
>TRBV28|TRBJ2-5
CASSLLQAAQYF
>TRBV24-1|TRBJ2-1
CATSDLGHIDEQFF
>TRBV28|TRBJ2-3
CASRGLAEGDTQYF
>TRBV10-3|TRBJ1-5
CAIKPGHGTGYDQPQHF
>TRBV11-2|TRBJ2-5
CASSLGDVVGAGAETQYF
>TRBV19|TRBJ1-5
CASSIPDRGLDQPQHF
>TRBV7-8|TRBJ1-5
CASSFRTDQPQHF
>TRBV29-1|TRBJ1-5
CSVGTGVSQPQHF
>TRBV29-1|TRBJ1-2
CSVESGVYGYTF
>TRBV18|TRBJ2-7
CASSPGGREQYF
>TRBV7-9|TRBJ1-1
CASRQGADTEAFF
>TRBV6-1|TRBJ1-4
CASSERPDSTNEKLFF
>TRBV6-5|TRBJ2-7
CASSYTRTSSYEQYF
>TRBV27|TRBJ1-1
CASSLDGTGGRVNTEAFF
>TRBV5-1|TRBJ2-7
CASSQGPLSYEQYF
>TRBV7-2|TRBJ2-7
CASSHSLREQYF
>TRBV30|TRBJ1-1
CAWSQVAEAFF
>TRBV19|TRBJ2-2
CASSMRGGTGELFF
>TRBV7-8|TRBJ2-7
CASSLEGYFWEQYF
>TRBV18|TRBJ2-7
CASSPPGRGAYEQYF